This T cell receptor (beta chain) was sequenced during a study of cytomegalovirus exposure and HLA in healthy donors. About the research overall: Roughly 85 million unique TCRs from HLA-typed donors were held in an early release of data. Overall study results and limits: Despite most TCR sequences being rare, some public TCRs occurred in many donors. V segments that were indistinguishable, TRBV6-2 and TRBV6-3 among them, were omitted from analysis. Among TCR beta chains, those listed as cytomegalovirus-associated numbered about 160.

PCR amplification relied on 60 Vbeta primers (plus 13 Jbeta primers). The table came from immunoSEQ multiplex PCR; TCRdb's copy has only in-frame clones and leaves some out. Of more than 95,000 clones listed, around 85% were seen once; the top ten hold approximately 7.2%. Germline values: CDR1 MNHNS, CDR2 SASEGT. The CDR3 loop spans 17 amino acids. J was trimmed by 6 bases and V by 2 bases; bases with no gene match: 13. Remarks on this clone: Its antigen is not known.

The source material was PBMCs. This TCR came from a man aged 25-45 years in good health and CMV-seropositive. The V gene is TRBV6-1, the J gene TRBJ1-1; 9 nucleotides match TRBD1. CDR3 sequence (DNA): TGTGCCAGCAGTGAACTCCGGGACAGGGCTGCTAGGGCTGAAGCTTTCTTT. Translating it yields CASSELRDRAARAEAFF.